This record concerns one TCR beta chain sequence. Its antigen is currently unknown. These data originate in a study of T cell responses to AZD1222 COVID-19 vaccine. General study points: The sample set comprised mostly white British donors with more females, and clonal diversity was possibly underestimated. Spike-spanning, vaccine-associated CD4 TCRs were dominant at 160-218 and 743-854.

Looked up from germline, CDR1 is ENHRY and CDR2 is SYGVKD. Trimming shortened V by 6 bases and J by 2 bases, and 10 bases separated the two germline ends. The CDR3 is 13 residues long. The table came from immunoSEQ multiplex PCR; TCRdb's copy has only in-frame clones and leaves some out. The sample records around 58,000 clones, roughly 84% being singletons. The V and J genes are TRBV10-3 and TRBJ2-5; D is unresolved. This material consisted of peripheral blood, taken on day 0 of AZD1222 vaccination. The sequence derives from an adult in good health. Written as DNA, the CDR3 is TGTGCCATCAGCGAAGAGAGACAAGAGACCCAGTACTTC. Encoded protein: CAISEERQETQYF.